One sample yielded the 19 T cell receptor beta chains listed below, sequenced in a study of blood T cell repertoires in COVID-19. The repertoire was sequenced with immunoSEQ multiplex PCR; TCRdb's copy has only in-frame clones and lacks some. The sample holds a few hundred thousand clones, 90% seen once. The sequenced material came from PBMCs or T cells enriched from blood (not recorded which). The receptors come from a woman aged 18-35 years with acute COVID-19.

The rearrangement uses TRBV18 and TRBJ2-3, with D unclear. Between the trimmed V and J ends, which lost 3 bases and 1 base, there was a span of 8 bases. This CDR3 comprises 14 residues. Germline assignment: CDR1 KGHSH and CDR2 LQKENI. In nucleotides, the CDR3 is TGTGCCAGCTCACCGGCCGGAGGCACAGATACGCAGTATTTT. It codes for CASSPAGGTDTQYF.

This clone showed up just once. The chain recombines TRBV3-1 (or the pseudogene TRBV3-2) with TRBJ2-2; TRBD1 might be the D (6 bases). The CDR3 totals 16 residues. Trimming took off 0 bases at V and 0 bases at J, with 8 bases between the two ends. Per the germline V gene, CDR1 is LGHDT and CDR2 is YNNKEL (reference sequence). The CDR3 loop is CASSQEWTANTGELFF. CDR3 nucleotides: TGTGCCAGCAGCCAAGAATGGACAGCGAACACCGGGGAGCTGTTTTTT.

This sequence joins TRBV30 and TRBJ2-6; 11 nucleotides agree with TRBD1. Germline V CDR1 and CDR2: GTSNPN, SVGIG (reference sequence). V was pared by 0 bases and J by 2 bases, with 6 bases of the junction left unmatched. CDR3 size: 18 residues. The CDR3 nucleotides read TGTGCCTGGAGTGTCTCCGGGACAGGGGGACCTGGGGCCAACGTCCTGACTTTC. Residues: CAWSVSGTGGPGANVLTF.

This clone was counted only a few times. V usage is TRBV28 and J usage is TRBJ1-1, with D hard to call. V was pared by 4 bases and J by 6 bases, with 9 bases between. This CDR3 spans 12 amino acids. CDR1 and CDR2 (germline): MDHEN, SYDVKM. CDR3 DNA sequence: TGTGCCAGCAGTTCTGTACTCCCTGAAGCTTTCTTT. It yields the protein CASSSVLPEAFF.

The chain carries TRBV6-2 or TRBV6-3 and TRBJ1-1; D is uncertain. From germline, CDR1 is MNHEY and CDR2 SVGEGT. Trimming left V 4 bases short and J 1 base short, with 13 bases between. There are 15 residues in the CDR3. CDR3 bases: TGTGCCAGCAGTTCCCCCGCATCAGGGAACACTGAAGCTTTCTTT. Translation: CASSSPASGNTEAFF.

V and J are TRBV6-5 and TRBJ2-7; TRBD2 aligns across 7 bases. Germline V gene data show CDR1 as MNHEY and CDR2 as SVGAGI. The CDR3 length is 14 residues. Unmatched junction bases numbered 10, after V lost 4 bases and J lost 7 bases. The CDR3 bases are TGTGCCAGCAGTTCTAGCGGCACTCCTTGGGAGCAGTACTTC. This encodes CASSSSGTPWEQYF.

The chain combines TRBV5-1 with TRBJ1-1; D is possibly TRBD1 (5 bases). Trimming took off 5 bases at V and 4 bases at J, with 12 bases between the two ends. The CDR3 contains 13 residues. CDR1 is SGHRS, CDR2 YFSETQ, per germline. The CDR3 reads CASRQEGPTEAFF. CDR3 sequence (DNA): TGCGCCAGCAGGCAGGAGGGACCCACTGAAGCTTTCTTT.

V usage is TRBV5-6 and J usage is TRBJ1-2, with a tentative D call TRBD1 (6 bases). CDR3 length equals 14 residues. V lost 4 bases to trimming and J lost 8 bases, with 18 bases between them. Germline V gives CDR1 SGHDT, CDR2 YYEEEE. This chain's CDR3 is CASSPEAGAWGYTF. CDR3 in DNA: TGTGCCAGCAGCCCGGAGGCAGGGGCTTGGGGCTACACCTTC. The variable domain in full, with the rest retrieved from reference TRBV5-6 and TRBJ1-2, is DAGVTQSPTHLIKTRGQQVTLRCSPKSGHDTVSWYQQALGQGPQFIFQYYEEEERQRGNFPDRFSGHQFPNYSSELNVNALLLGDSALYLCASSPEAGAWGYTFGSGTRLTVV.

The V call is TRBV11-2, the J call TRBJ2-2, with a weak D call TRBD1 (6 bases). Germline V CDR1 and CDR2: SGHAT, FQNNGV. Trimming took 2 bases from V and 4 from J, leaving 11 bases between them. The CDR3 has 15 amino acids. The CDR3 reads CASSLNVGGTGELFF. The CDR3 DNA follows: TGTGCCAGCAGCTTAAATGTAGGGGGCACCGGGGAGCTGTTTTTT. The full variable domain, its missing parts supplied by reference TRBV11-2 and TRBJ2-2, is EAGVAQSPRYKIIEKRQSVAFWCNPISGHATLYWYQQILGQGPKLLIQFQNNGVVDDSQLPKDRFSAERLKGVDSTLKIQPAKLEDSAVYLCASSLNVGGTGELFFGEGSRLTVL.

V gene TRBV28 combines with J gene TRBJ2-5; maybe TRBD2 (6 bases). CDR3 length equals 19 residues. Germline CDR1 is MDHEN and CDR2 is SYDVKM. Between the trimmed V and J ends, which lost 6 bases and 2 bases, there was a span of 28 bases. CDR3 loop: CASSPLLEQKAGRQETQYF. The CDR3 DNA reads as TGTGCCAGCAGCCCTTTATTGGAACAGAAAGCGGGCCGTCAAGAGACCCAGTACTTC.

This clone was found once. The chain carries TRBV9 and TRBJ2-7, with D tentatively TRBD1 (6 bases). The length of the CDR3 is 14 residues. Germline CDR1 is SGDLS and CDR2 is YYNGEE. Trimming shortened V by 3 bases and J by 3 bases, and 13 bases separated the two germline ends. The CDR3 spells CASSAGADSYEQYF. The CDR3 DNA reads as TGTGCCAGCAGCGCAGGGGCAGACAGCTACGAGCAGTACTTC.

This clone was seen just once. V is TRBV7-2 and J is TRBJ1-2; 11 bases fit TRBD1. This CDR3 has 15 amino acids. V shed 5 bases and J 4 bases; nucleotides not matched to a gene: 6. Germline-derived CDR1 and CDR2 are SGHTA and FQGNSA. The CDR3 is CASSPGQGAFYGYTF. DNA of the CDR3: TGTGCCAGCAGCCCCGGACAGGGGGCCTTCTATGGCTACACCTTC.

The chain's CDR3 is CAWTRDSYNEQFF. The CDR3 DNA is TGTGCCTGGACCAGGGACTCCTACAATGAGCAGTTCTTC. This chain links TRBV30 with TRBJ2-1; perhaps TRBD1 as D (5 bases). Germline loops: CDR1 GTSNPN, CDR2 SVGIG (reference sequence). The V and J ends lost 4 bases and 0 bases respectively, with 7 bases between them. The CDR3 runs to 13 residues. Combining the CDR3 with reference TRBV30 and TRBJ2-1 gives the whole variable domain SQTIHQWPATLVQPVGSPLSLECTVEGTSNPNLYWYRQAAGRGLQLLFYSVGIGQISSEVPQNLSASRPQDRQFILSSKKLLLSDSGFYLCAWTRDSYNEQFFGPGTRLTVL.

The CDR3, as DNA: TGTGCCAGCGGCCTAGCGGTCTTCAATGAGCAGTTCTTC. Protein: CASGLAVFNEQFF. The V gene is TRBV12-3 or TRBV12-4, the J gene TRBJ2-1; TRBD2 matches at 7 bases. After removal of 8 bases from V and 6 bases from J, the junction contained 7 bases not matched to a gene. The CDR3 is 13 residues long.

V and J are TRBV30 and TRBJ2-5; 7 positions match TRBD2. The germline V gene has CDR1 GTSNPN and CDR2 SVGIG (reference sequence). Trimming cost V 4 bases and J 5 bases; bases outside gene matches: 13. This CDR3 region has 15 residues. CDR3 coding DNA: TGTGCCTGGACATTGTGGGGAGGGGCACGGGAGACCCAGTACTTC. It translates to CAWTLWGGARETQYF.

This rearrangement joins TRBV29-1 to TRBJ2-5; possibly TRBD1 for D (5 bases). CDR1 and CDR2 from the germline V gene are SQVTM and ANQGSEA. V was trimmed by 4 bases and J by 2 bases, leaving 8 bases between them. The CDR3 totals 12 residues. CDR3 DNA: TGCAGCGTTGTGGGGCAGCAAGAGACCCAGTACTTC. It codes for CSVVGQQETQYF. Variable domain in full (rest from reference TRBV29-1 and TRBJ2-5): SAVISQKPSRDICQRGTSLTIQCQVDSQVTMMFWYRQQPGQSLTLIATANQGSEATYESGFVIDKFPISRPNLTFSTLTVSNMSPEDSSIYLCSVVGQQETQYFGPGTRLLVL.

The V call is TRBV7-9, the J call TRBJ1-1; the D gene is possibly TRBD1 (5 bases). Trimming took off 6 bases at V and 1 base at J, with 15 bases between the two ends. Germline V gene sequence: CDR1 SEHNR, CDR2 FQNEAQ (reference sequence). This CDR3 region has 15 residues. This CDR3 reads CASSPFSGGNTEAFF. CDR3 DNA sequence: TGTGCCAGCAGTCCTTTTTCCGGGGGGAACACTGAAGCTTTCTTT.

J is TRBJ2-3 and V is TRBV2; TRBD2 agrees at 11 bases. Germline V gene data show CDR1 as SNHLY and CDR2 as FYNNEI. The CDR3 has 18 residues. V lost 4 bases, J lost 3 bases, and 12 bases stayed unmatched. Here the CDR3 DNA reads TGTGCCAGCAGTGGGGAGACTAGCGGGGTGGAGGAAACAGATACGCAGTATTTT. This sequence encodes CASSGETSGVEETDTQYF.

This chain links TRBV6-6 with TRBJ1-5; the match to TRBD1 covers 7 bases. From germline, CDR1 is MNHNY and CDR2 SVGAGI (reference sequence). V lost 2 bases to trimming and J lost 3 bases; unmatched junction nucleotides: 4. CDR3 length: 15 residues. CDR3 loop: CASSYGGQLNQPQHF. CDR3 nucleotides: TGTGCCAGCAGTTACGGGGGACAGCTCAATCAGCCCCAGCATTTT.